This entry lists 7 T cell receptor beta chains sequenced from one sample in a study of blood T cells in healthy people across ages. Primed by a sample-barcoded 5' primer and a J-beta primer mix, a second PCR proceeded for about 7 to 12 cycles. TCRdb passed the 5' RACE reads through MiXCR, listing each CDR3 protein once. The profile shows about 970,000 distinct CDR3 sequences, about 53% of them singletons. Sequencing used blood. The receptors shown here come from a woman aged 60-75 years in good health.

The V gene is TRBV20-1, the J gene TRBJ2-3; D may be TRBD1 (5 bases). Trimming left V 6 bases short and J 0 bases short, with 16 bases between. This CDR3 has 15 amino acids. Germline CDR1 and CDR2: DFQATT and SNEGSKA (reference sequence). The CDR3 nucleotides read TGCAGTGCCCTATCAGGGATGGGTAGCACAGATACGCAGTATTTT. Protein product: CSALSGMGSTDTQYF.

About this clonotype itself: A read error may account for a junction end that differs from germline. The chain employs TRBV4-1 and TRBJ2-3; D may be TRBD1 (5 bases). The CDR3 is 15 residues long. Germline CDR1 is MGHRA and CDR2 is YSYEKL. The CDR3 loop reads CASSQDGAGTDTKYF. The CDR3 coding sequence is TGCGCCAGCAGCCAAGATGGGGCTGGCACAGATACGAAGTATTTT.

This clonotype was picked up a small number of times. The J gene is TRBJ2-3, the V gene TRBV4-1, with D perhaps matching TRBD1 or TRBD2 (6 bases each). V gave up 4 bases and J gave up 3 bases, with 14 bases separating them. The CDR3 loop spans 15 amino acids. Germline V gene data show CDR1 as MGHRA and CDR2 as YSYEKL. Written as DNA, the CDR3 is TGCGCCAGCAGCCCCTTGGAGGGGGGTACAGATACGCAGTATTTT. This gives the protein CASSPLEGGTDTQYF.

This clonotype has at least ten counts. The rearrangement links TRBV7-2 to TRBJ2-6; TRBD1 might be the D (5 bases). V was pared by 1 base and J by 4 bases, with 11 bases between. The germline CDR1 and CDR2 sequences are SGHTA and FQGNSA. The CDR3 has 16 residues. The CDR3 region is CASSLVIGAGANVLTF. Written as DNA, the CDR3 is TGTGCCAGCAGCTTAGTAATAGGGGCCGGGGCCAACGTCCTGACTTTC.

This chain links TRBV6-1 with TRBJ1-2, with D hard to call. CDR1 and CDR2 (germline): MNHNS, SASEGT. The CDR3 totals 11 residues. Trimming stripped 6 bases from V and 8 bases from J, with 10 bases between. The CDR3 region is CASRLIGGYTF. The CDR3 nucleotides are TGTGCCAGCAGACTCATCGGGGGCTACACCTTC.

The chain combines TRBV20-1 with TRBJ2-3; 13 positions agree with TRBD2. This CDR3 is built from 19 residues. J lost 1 base, V lost 3 bases, and 13 bases had no gene match. Germline assignment: CDR1 DFQATT and CDR2 SNEGSKA (reference sequence). The CDR3 reads CSASNTLAGGSLGTDTQYF. Here the CDR3 DNA reads TGCAGTGCTAGCAACACACTAGCGGGAGGGTCCCTGGGCACAGATACGCAGTATTTT.

For this clonotype: A junction end diverges from the germline sequence, so it may reflect a read error. The V gene is TRBV20-1, the J gene TRBJ2-6; the D gene is possibly TRBD1 (5 bases). From germline, CDR1 is DFQATT and CDR2 SNEGSKA (reference sequence). CDR3 size: 12 residues. The CDR3 sequence: CSASQGRDVPTF. The DNA for the CDR3 is TGCAGTGCTAGTCAGGGCCGCGACGTCCCGACTTTC.